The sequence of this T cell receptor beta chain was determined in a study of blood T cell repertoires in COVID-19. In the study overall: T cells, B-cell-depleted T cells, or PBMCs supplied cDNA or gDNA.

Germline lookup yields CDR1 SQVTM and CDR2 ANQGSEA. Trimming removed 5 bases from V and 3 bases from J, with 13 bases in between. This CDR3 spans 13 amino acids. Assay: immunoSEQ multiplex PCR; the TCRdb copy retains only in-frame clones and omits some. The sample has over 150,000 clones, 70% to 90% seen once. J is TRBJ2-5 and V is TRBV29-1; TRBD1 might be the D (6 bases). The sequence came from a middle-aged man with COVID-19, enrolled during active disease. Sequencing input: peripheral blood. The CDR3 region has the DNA TGCAGCGTTTGCAGGGGATGGAAAGAGACCCAGTACTTC. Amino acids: CSVCRGWKETQYF.